The 10 T cell receptor beta chains given below trace back to one sample, sequenced in a study of cytomegalovirus exposure and HLA in healthy donors. Primers for the PCR totalled 60 Vbeta and 13 Jbeta. Generated by immunoSEQ multiplex PCR, the TCRdb table keeps only in-frame clones and is missing some. The table shows more than 150,000 clones, with roughly 77% occurring only once. Specimen: PBMCs. These receptors all come from a woman younger than 45 in good health and CMV-seronegative.

This clone was observed once. V and J are TRBV30 and TRBJ1-3, with a possible D match to TRBD1 (6 bases). Looked up from germline, CDR1 is GTSNPN and CDR2 is SVGIG (reference sequence). CDR3 length: 13 amino acids. Trimming cost V 5 bases and J 4 bases, with 12 bases left between them. In DNA form, the CDR3 reads TGTGCCTGGTCCCAGGGGATCGGAAACACCATATATTTT. This translates into CAWSQGIGNTIYF.

The chain carries TRBV7-6 and TRBJ1-3; weak D call: TRBD1 (6 bases). CDR3 length: 15 amino acids. Germline V gives CDR1 SGHVS, CDR2 FNYEAQ. The V end lost 5 bases, the J end lost 0 bases, and 11 bases lay between the germline ends. The CDR3 sequence: CASSQGQSSGNTIYF. The CDR3 nucleotides are TGTGCCAGCAGCCAAGGACAGAGCTCTGGAAACACCATATATTTT.

The V call is TRBV14, the J call TRBJ1-4; TRBD1 matches 7 bases. Germline trimming cut 0 bases from V and 3 bases from J; bases unmatched to any gene: 7. The CDR3 runs 17 residues. The germline CDR1 and CDR2 sequences are SGHDN and FVKESK. CDR3: CASSQDYRGSPNEKLFF. CDR3 coding DNA: TGTGCCAGCAGCCAAGATTACAGGGGATCCCCTAATGAAAAACTGTTTTTT.

This chain connects TRBV9 to TRBJ2-7, with a weak D call TRBD1 (6 bases). CDR1 and CDR2 from the germline V gene are SGDLS and YYNGEE. The CDR3 consists of 13 residues. V was trimmed by 3 bases and J by 0 bases, leaving 7 bases between them. CDR3: CASSGTDSYEQYF. For the CDR3, the DNA is TGTGCCAGCAGCGGGACAGACTCCTACGAGCAGTACTTC.

This clone has just a few counts. This chain connects TRBV11-2 to TRBJ2-7, with TRBD1 identical over 7 bases. From germline, CDR1 is SGHAT and CDR2 FQNNGV. This CDR3 region has 15 residues. V gave up 4 bases and J gave up 0 bases; unmatched junction bases: 6. CDR3 DNA sequence: TGTGCCAGCAGCTACGGACAGGTAAACTCCTACGAGCAGTACTTC. Translating gives CASSYGQVNSYEQYF.

The J gene is TRBJ1-3, the V gene TRBV7-9, with D perhaps TRBD1 (5 bases). Trimming removed 3 bases from V and 4 bases from J, with 7 bases in between. In germline, CDR1 is SEHNR, CDR2 FQNEAQ (reference sequence). The CDR3 spans 13 residues. The CDR3: CASSLTAGNTIYF. The CDR3 region has the DNA TGTGCCAGCAGCTTGACAGCGGGAAACACCATATATTTT.

This clone has a single count. The CDR3 DNA reads TGCGCCAGCAGCCAAGATCGCAAGGGGGCGGGAAACACCATATATTTT. This gives the protein CASSQDRKGAGNTIYF. The rearrangement uses TRBV4-3 and TRBJ1-3; 7 bases fit TRBD1. The CDR3 runs 16 residues. The germline gives CDR1 LGHNA, CDR2 YSLEER. The V segment lost 0 bases and the J segment 4 bases; nucleotides outside the gene matches: 6.

CDR3 region: CASQGYANTEAFF. DNA of the CDR3: TGTGCCAGCCAGGGATATGCGAACACTGAAGCTTTCTTT. The chain employs TRBV9 and TRBJ1-1, with D possibly TRBD1 on 5 matching bases. V gave up 7 bases and J gave up 1 base, with 11 bases separating them. The germline gives CDR1 SGDLS, CDR2 YYNGEE. This CDR3 is built from 13 residues.

The chain has TRBV4-1 and TRBJ2-3; possible D gene TRBD2, 6 bases. V dropped 4 bases and J dropped 2 bases, with 13 bases sitting between them. In germline, CDR1 is MGHRA, CDR2 YSYEKL. The CDR3 extends over 15 amino acids. CDR3 in DNA: TGCGCCAGCAGCCTCTCCCGGGGGACCACAGATACGCAGTATTTT. This sequence encodes CASSLSRGTTDTQYF.

This chain connects TRBV19 to TRBJ1-1; TRBD1 might be the D (5 bases). The CDR3 consists of 11 residues. Per the germline V gene, CDR1 is LNHDA and CDR2 is SQIVND (reference sequence). The ends were cut back, 6 bases at V and 7 bases at J, with 9 bases in the middle. The CDR3 sequence: CASRLGDEAFF. CDR3 coding DNA: TGTGCCAGTAGGTTAGGGGATGAAGCTTTCTTT.